The 17 T cell receptor beta chains reported below all come from one sample, sequenced in a study of T cells in Graves' hyperthyroidism and ophthalmopathy. Researchers took RNA transcripts and amplified the TCR beta CDR3 regions from them. TCR CDR3 regions were first amplified by RT-PCR with HTBI primers. Using its own MiXCR run on the multiplex PCR reads, TCRdb lists one record per CDR3 protein. The sample lists some 300,000 distinct CDR3 sequences; roughly an eighth were seen once. The material sequenced was blood. The receptors were gathered from a woman in her 40s with Graves' hyperthyroidism.

This clonotype was seen many times. This chain uses TRBV20-1 with TRBJ2-1; 9 positions match TRBD2. In germline, CDR1 is DFQATT, CDR2 SNEGSKA (reference sequence). The CDR3 runs to 14 residues. The ends lost 5 bases at V and 10 bases at J; junction bases unmatched: 12. The CDR3 bases are TGCAGTGCTTATCCGGGACTAGCTACAAGAGAGCAGTTCTTC. Translated, it gives CSAYPGLATREQFF.

Details on this clonotype: The junction shows a germline mismatch at one end, possibly a read error. CDR3 nucleotides: TGCGTCAGCAGCGCAGAGACAGGGGGCGATGAGCAGTACTTC. The encoded protein is CVSSAETGGDEQYF. The genes are TRBV5-1 and TRBJ2-7; 10 bases agree with TRBD1. Germline V CDR1 and CDR2: SGHRS, YFSETQ. The CDR3 runs to 14 residues.

This chain connects TRBV20-1 to TRBJ2-3; 7 bases are a match to TRBD2. The junction had 15 bases not matched to a gene; V was cut back by 7 bases and J by 5 bases. This CDR3 region has 15 residues. Looked up from germline, CDR1 is DFQATT and CDR2 is SNEGSKA (reference sequence). CDR3 sequence: CSVRSGTTAQDTQYF. The DNA of the CDR3 is TGCAGTGTCAGGTCCGGGACTACAGCGCAAGATACGCAGTATTTT.

This clonotype was seen ten or more times. V gene TRBV28 combines with J gene TRBJ2-5; 11 bases agree with TRBD2. The CDR3 is 17 amino acids. Germline CDR1 and CDR2: MDHEN and SYDVKM. V dropped 5 bases and J dropped 4; count of bases not matched to a gene: 12. CDR3 DNA: TGTGCCAGCAGTCCCCCGGGGCGACTAGCGGGAAGAGAGACCCAGTACTTC. It specifies CASSPPGRLAGRETQYF.

The table lists this clonotype with many counts. V usage is TRBV12-3 or TRBV12-4 and J usage is TRBJ2-1; TRBD2 matches at 9 bases. The CDR3 length is 15 residues. Trimming took 2 bases from V and 8 from J; bases not matched to a gene: 7. CDR3 residues: CASSLRVSGSDEQFF. As DNA, the CDR3 is TGTGCCAGCAGTTTAAGGGTTAGCGGGAGTGATGAGCAGTTCTTC.

The rearrangement uses TRBV28 and TRBJ2-1; D ambiguous. V was pared by 0 bases and J by 7 bases, with 4 bases between. This CDR3 spans 12 amino acids. The V gene's germline CDR1 is MDHEN and CDR2 SYDVKM. CDR3 sequence reads: CASSLWENEQFF. The CDR3 coding sequence is TGTGCCAGCAGTTTATGGGAGAATGAGCAGTTCTTC.

This clonotype occurred many times. The genes are TRBV7-8 and TRBJ2-5; possibly TRBD2 for D (5 bases). The CDR3 is 15 residues long. Germline V gene data show CDR1 as SGHVS and CDR2 as FQNEAQ. Trimming cost V 2 bases and J 5 bases, with 15 bases left between them. The CDR3 sequence: CASSLLGSRRETQYF. CDR3 nucleotides: TGTGCCAGCAGCTTACTGGGTAGCCGGAGGGAGACCCAGTACTTC.

The sample holds many counts of this clonotype. CDR3 amino acids: CSVGQRMNTEAFF. The CDR3, as DNA: TGCAGCGTTGGACAGCGAATGAACACTGAAGCTTTCTTT. V gene TRBV29-1 combines with J gene TRBJ1-1; the D gene is possibly TRBD1 (5 bases). The CDR3 length is 13 residues. Trimming stripped 4 bases from V and 0 bases from J, with 9 bases between. The germline V gene has CDR1 SQVTM and CDR2 ANQGSEA. Variable domain in full (rest from reference TRBV29-1 and TRBJ1-1): SAVISQKPSRDICQRGTSLTIQCQVDSQVTMMFWYRQQPGQSLTLIATANQGSEATYESGFVIDKFPISRPNLTFSTLTVSNMSPEDSSIYLCSVGQRMNTEAFFGQGTRLTVV.

This clonotype has ten or more counts. The V call is TRBV5-1, the J call TRBJ2-7, with a possible D match to TRBD2 (6 bases). Trimming pared 1 base from V and 2 bases from J, leaving 19 bases between. Germline V lookup: CDR1 SGHRS, CDR2 YFSETQ. CDR3 size: 17 residues. The CDR3 nucleotides are TGCGCCAGCAGCTTGTCGGGAGAGGCCCGATTTACCTACGAGCAGTACTTC. Translation gives CASSLSGEARFTYEQYF.

This clonotype was detected many times. The V gene is TRBV28, the J gene TRBJ2-5; D gene uncertain. This CDR3 comprises 14 residues. The germline V gene encodes CDR1 MDHEN and CDR2 SYDVKM. Trimming cost V 0 bases and J 0 bases, with 5 bases left between them. CDR3 amino acids: CASSLWGNQETQYF. The CDR3 coding sequence is TGTGCCAGCAGTTTATGGGGAAACCAAGAGACCCAGTACTTC.

The gene calls are TRBV18 and TRBJ2-2; unclear D gene. V lost 3 bases to trimming and J lost 0 bases, with 8 bases between them. CDR1 is KGHSH, CDR2 LQKENI, per germline. The CDR3 extends over 15 amino acids. CDR3 sequence reads: CASSPDNANTGELFF. In DNA, the CDR3 is TGTGCCAGCTCACCTGACAACGCGAACACCGGGGAGCTGTTTTTT. The whole variable domain, filled in from reference TRBV18 and TRBJ2-2, reads NAGVMQNPRHLVRRRGQEARLRCSPMKGHSHVYWYRQLPEEGLKFMVYLQKENIIDESGMPKERFSAEFPKEGPSILRIQQVVRGDSAAYFCASSPDNANTGELFFGEGSRLTVL.

This clonotype was picked up many times. The chain has TRBV5-1 and TRBJ2-7; D is unresolved. With 0 bases removed from V and 0 bases from J, the gap between germline ends came to 13 bases. CDR1 and CDR2 (germline): SGHRS, YFSETQ. CDR3 size: 16 residues. The CDR3 DNA reads as TGCGCCAGCAGCTTGGGGAGTCAGGCAACCTCCTACGAGCAGTACTTC. This gives the protein CASSLGSQATSYEQYF.

This clonotype was detected many times. This chain connects TRBV18 to TRBJ2-5; maybe TRBD2 (7 bases). Germline CDR1 reads KGHSH; CDR2 reads LQKENI. CDR3 length equals 14 residues. Trimming took off 6 bases at V and 3 bases at J, with 14 bases between the two ends. CDR3 protein: CASSPTGGEETQYF. The CDR3 DNA follows: TGTGCCAGCTCCCCTACGGGGGGCGAAGAGACCCAGTACTTC. The entire variable domain, with the rest obtained from reference TRBV18 and TRBJ2-5, is as follows: NAGVMQNPRHLVRRRGQEARLRCSPMKGHSHVYWYRQLPEEGLKFMVYLQKENIIDESGMPKERFSAEFPKEGPSILRIQQVVRGDSAAYFCASSPTGGEETQYFGPGTRLLVL.

V usage is TRBV10-3 and J usage is TRBJ2-1; the D gene is possibly TRBD2 (5 bases). The CDR3 runs 13 residues. V lost 7 bases to trimming and J lost 5 bases, with 12 bases between them. The germline gives CDR1 ENHRY, CDR2 SYGVKD. In DNA, the CDR3 is TGTGCCATCACCGGGGATTTGAACAATGAGCAGTTCTTC. Translating gives CAITGDLNNEQFF.

This clonotype was counted ten times or more. The genes are TRBV20-1 and TRBJ2-3; the D gene is possibly TRBD1 (5 bases). The CDR3 spans 14 residues. The germline V and J ends were trimmed by 6 bases and 3 bases, with 16 bases remaining between them. In germline, CDR1 is DFQATT, CDR2 SNEGSKA (reference sequence). The CDR3 spells CSAPGRVGTDTQYF. In nucleotides, the CDR3 is TGCAGTGCGCCCGGCAGGGTTGGAACAGATACGCAGTATTTT.

The table lists this clonotype with a few counts. The chain links TRBV6-1 to TRBJ1-2; D ambiguous. Germline values: CDR1 MNHNS, CDR2 SASEGT. Between the trimmed V and J ends, which lost 10 bases and 5 bases, there was a span of 11 bases. The CDR3 is 11 amino acids. The CDR3 sequence is CATTRGYGYTF. The DNA for the CDR3 is TGTGCCACAACTCGAGGGTATGGCTACACCTTC.

This chain links TRBV29-1 with TRBJ1-4; 8 bases are a match to TRBD1. There are 12 residues in the CDR3. V lost 6 bases to trimming and J lost 7 bases; unmatched junction nucleotides: 4. The germline V gene encodes CDR1 SQVTM and CDR2 ANQGSEA. The chain's CDR3 is CSVSTGGEKLFF. As DNA, the CDR3 is TGCAGCGTCTCTACAGGGGGTGAAAAACTGTTTTTT.